This TCR beta chain was recorded in a study of cytomegalovirus exposure and HLA in healthy donors (dated by TCRdb to about 2017). About the study as a whole: An earlier analysis of approximately 600 of the donors reported approximately 290 Gb of sequence data and approximately 110 million unique TCR beta sequences from about 179 million T cells. Roughly 310 gigabases of sequencing data and 70 million to 85 million unique TCR sequences were included in an early release covering several hundred HLA-typed donors. Of the 300 to 450 genotyped donors, less than 90% were placed in the genetic ancestry cluster associated with self-reported Caucasian donors. The aim of the study was to test whether cataloging public T cell receptors could identify signatures of past pathogen exposure. Using immunosequencing, the study profiled T cell repertoires from 666 subjects and related those repertoires to cytomegalovirus serostatus. In addition to the first cohort of around 670 subjects, a separate validation cohort of around 110 different subjects was used. High-throughput TCR immunosequencing, statistical association of individual TCRs with disease status, and machine learning were combined to predict cytomegalovirus infection status. A later analysis re-examined previously published TCR beta repertoires from 500 to 700 donors and added high-resolution HLA genotyping to investigate patterns of TCR occurrence. The later analysis used no new phenotypic data to find candidate immune exposures, relying instead on TCR beta sequences and their occurrence across donors. To decide whether each TCR beta V gene segment behaved as functional or pseudogenic, an earlier analysis of 587 of the donors relied on high-throughput TCR beta sequencing. Alongside the repertoire data, information on donor age, sex, ethnicity and CMV serostatus was compiled. A later genetic analysis took genome-wide SNP genotypes for 398 of the 666 donors and used that subset as a discovery cohort. All discovery cohort repertoires had been generated using a single sequencing platform. Class I and class II HLA loci were covered by the typing at four-digit resolution. Typing coverage varied by locus: roughly 620-640 donors for A, B, C, DRB1 and DQB1; more than 500 for DQA1; around 570 for DPA1; fewer than 480 for DPB1. A few DR-DQ haplotypes were handled as single units for association and clustering because linkage in the cohort was strong. On average, roughly 250,000 unique TCR beta nucleotide sequences were sequenced per donor among 350 to 400 genotyped donors of the cohort, with roughly 19% of those sequences being non-productive.

Inclusive of the bounding cysteine and phenylalanine, the CDR3 is 18 residues long. Only the CDR3 part of the read is kept: 54 bases, read in frame from the first base. V gives up 1 base and J gives up 0 bases, and the segment between their germline ends measures 15 bases. In the germline V gene, CDR1 corresponds to MNHNS and CDR2 to SASEGT. In total, 630 or so healthy bone marrow donors made up the cohort. At the time of sampling, all cohort members were nominally healthy, though unrecorded immune exposures were likely present. The donor was CMV seronegative and was included in the group of a few hundred seronegative cohort members. A peripheral blood sample was provided by each donor, and peripheral blood mononuclear cells were used for TCR beta sequencing. The Qiagen DNeasy Blood Extraction Kit was used to extract genomic DNA from the blood cell samples. The full study reports these points: Because HLA typing was unavailable for some donors at each locus, only the typed subset was used in association tests. Some IMGT-functional V segments, including TRBV6-2 and TRBV6-3, could not be distinguished by the 87-base-pair reads and were therefore excluded. In vitro tests confirmed that a few of the cytomegalovirus-associated TCR beta chains recognize cytomegalovirus antigens. A later analysis found that TCR association rates varied across HLA loci, with DRB1 alleles showing the most associated TCRs and HLA-C alleles the fewest. A further reported finding was that TCR beta sequences accurately predicted the HLA-A and HLA-B alleles for most subjects in the first cohort. The classifier was reported to diagnose cytomegalovirus status with high specificity and sensitivity in both the original and validation cohorts. Seventeen rarely observed V segments, including chromosome 9 orphons, were excluded from the earlier analysis of approximately 500 of the donors because counts were too low. In a later analysis, several top co-occurrence clusters were reported to appear linked to parvovirus B19, influenza, CMV and Epstein-Barr virus. Correlated functional status among segregating V segments might reflect linkage disequilibrium, but an unknown experimental factor could not be ruled out. For the cohort, immune exposure information was limited to CMV serostatus. It was suggested by the authors that the approach could potentially be generalized to other disease states and immunological phenotypes. Roughly uniform sequencing depth across donors was assumed in presence/absence analyses, although this assumption may not hold. According to a later analysis, most CMV-associated TCR beta chains appeared to be HLA-restricted, and the HLA associations seemed to be driven largely by CMV exposure. V-gene and J-gene trimming of TCR beta chains was associated with a missense DCLRE1C variant in a later genetic analysis, and the association was replicated in an independent cohort. Most TCR sequences were seen in very few donors, while some public TCRs were found in many individuals. Specific HLA alleles were associated with 16,951 TCR beta sequences at a false discovery rate of 0.05 in a later analysis. In an earlier analysis of roughly 500 of the donors, most TCR beta V segments appeared in productive rearrangements about 87% or about 30% of the time, broadly matching IMGT annotations. A cluster of highly shared sequence variants was judged likely to be a technical artifact of the sequencing pipeline. A later analysis found that HLA-associated TCR beta chains were more clonally expanded and had lower generation probabilities than equally common non-associated chains. When HLA alleles, especially DR and DQ, strongly co-occurred, TCR associations were difficult to assign to individual alleles. Only TCR beta chains were sequenced in this cohort, and the absence of alpha or paired-chain data limited detectable features. A total of fewer than 200 TCR beta chains were listed by the study as associated with cytomegalovirus. Compared with the roughly 670-donor mean, donors in an Asian-associated ancestry cluster had fewer N-insertions in productive TCRs, according to a later genetic analysis.

The count of this clone is one. Its antigen specificity is not known. No much larger clone is present one base from it, and per-base qualities are unavailable. Receptor amplification or capture employed the immunoSEQ multiplex PCR assay. The multiplex PCR relied on a mix of 60 forward primers for TCR Vbeta segments and 13 reverse primers for TCR Jbeta segments. The CDR3 region of rearranged TCR beta genes was amplified from genomic DNA by a multiplex PCR assay. On the Illumina HiSeq System, the amplified TCR beta libraries were sequenced as 87-base-pair reads. Per the authors' processing: In a later analysis, 70 million to 95 million unique TCR beta chains were counted across the 500 to 700 repertoires, and roughly 11 million of these chains were shared by at least two donors. A nearest-neighbor algorithm error-corrected the raw reads and collapsed the reads into unique sequences, merging closely related sequences to remove PCR and sequencing errors. CDR3 sequences were aligned to IMGT reference sequences to assign V, D and J gene segments. Each retained sequence needed at least a six-nucleotide match to both a V gene segment and a J gene segment. A rearrangement counted as productive if the CDR3 had no stop codons and remained in frame with V and J, and every other rearrangement counted as non-productive. Following IMGT convention, CDR3 was defined as the stretch from the second conserved V-encoded cysteine up to the conserved J-encoded phenylalanine. Sequences without an unambiguous match to a single V gene segment were excluded from the earlier analysis of approximately 560 of the donors. An earlier analysis of almost 600 of the donors classified V segments as functional when productive rearrangements were above 56.7% and as segregating when the standard deviation between donors was above 5%. To diagnose cytomegalovirus status from the catalog of TCR beta chain sequences, a statistical classification framework was built. In a later analysis, V and J genes were assigned by comparing TCR nucleotide sequences against IMGT/GENE-DB human TR gene sequences. The TCRdist pipeline was used in a later analysis to assign CDR3 sequences and most-parsimonious VDJ recombination scenarios. In a later analysis, each TCR beta chain was defined by its CDR3 amino acid sequence together with its V-gene family, and reads without a unique V-gene family were excluded. To address suspected cross-contamination and a sequencing artifact, a later analysis removed under 600 highly shared, low-generation-probability nucleotide sequences. A later analysis calculated a clonal expansion index for each public chain from normalized within-repertoire ranks of inferred template counts. A later analysis computed generation probabilities with a VDJ recombination model fitted to out-of-frame rearrangements, and checked the results against IGoR. A later analysis scored TCR-TCR, TCR-HLA and TCR-CMV co-occurrence with hypergeometric tests, applying a repertoire-size bias correction to TCR pairs. False discovery rates were estimated in a later analysis by permuting HLA or CMV assignments 20 times. In a later analysis, co-occurring TCRs were grouped with DBSCAN, and TCRdist sequence similarity was added when clustering was performed within HLA-allele-positive subsets. Repertoires with fewer than 30,000 or more than 120,000 public chains were left out of co-occurrence clustering, as were four to six repertoires with anomalous nucleotide sharing. The immuneACCESS repertoire file appears here via TCRdb, limited to in-frame rearrangements. These files lack a portion of the clones; in checked studies, under half of the deficit traces to unresolved V genes, and the cause of the others is not known. The V and J calls and the clone size are those of that table, but D and trimming were determined from the DNA. The sample profile shows 140,000 or so clones; 75% to 90% of them were found once. Jointly, the top ten make up under 5% of the sample.

The sequenced sample was PBMCs. This receptor chain uses TRBV6-1 and TRBJ1-4; the D segment could be TRBD1, given 6 matching bases. The source is a man in his forties in good health and CMV-seronegative. The CDR3: CASSEVYAHRATNEKLFF. The DNA is as follows: TGTGCCAGCAGTGAAGTTTACGCCCACAGGGCAACTAATGAAAAACTGTTTTTT.